These T cell receptor beta chains were read from a single sample in a study of control samples from healthy donors and cancer patients. The protocol was immunoSEQ multiplex PCR, while the TCRdb copy is restricted to in-frame clones and leaves out a portion. The table has some 130,000 clones, 92% seen once. The specimen was blood. Receptors were obtained from a man between 18 and 35 years old in good health. Both conserved end residues are part of each CDR3. A D gene is named only where the DNA matches it firmly. Clone size, where shown, is once, few, many, or a class for clones that have expanded.

CDR3 length	V gene	clone size	D gene	J gene	CDR3 DNA	CDR3 protein
16	TRBV15	NA	TRBD2	TRBJ2-3	TGTGCCACCAGCAGAGGGGCGGGGGGCGACACAGATACGCAGTATTTT	CATSRGAGGDTDTQYF
15	TRBV11-2	few	NA	TRBJ1-4	TGTGCCAGCAGCTCGATCAGGGGCCGAGGTGAAAAACTGTTTTTT	CASSSIRGRGEKLFF
13	TRBV30	NA	TRBD1	TRBJ1-1	TGTGCCTGGTGGGACAGGGGGAACACTGAAGCTTTCTTT	CAWWDRGNTEAFF
16	TRBV10-2	NA	TRBD1	TRBJ1-1	TGCGCCAGCAGTGATCGGGACAGGGACCTGAACACTGAAGCTTTCTTT	CASSDRDRDLNTEAFF
12	TRBV24-1	NA	NA	TRBJ2-3	TGTGCCACCAGGGGAAGCGCAGATACGCAGTATTTT	CATRGSADTQYF
13	TRBV3-1/TRBV3-2	NA	NA	TRBJ1-2	TGTGCCAGCAGCCGTGCCGAACTTTATGGCTACACCTTC	CASSRAELYGYTF
14	TRBV6-5	NA	NA	TRBJ2-3	TGTGCCAGCAATCCAGGGGCTCGCACAGATACGCAGTATTTT	CASNPGARTDTQYF
13	TRBV24-1	NA	TRBD2	TRBJ2-5	TGTGCCACCAGTGATGGGGGGGTAGAGACCCAGTACTTC	CATSDGGVETQYF
10	TRBV10-1	few	TRBD1	TRBJ1-1	TGCGCCAGCGGGACAGAGTACGCTTTCTTT	CASGTEYAFF
14	TRBV30	NA	TRBD1	TRBJ1-2	TGTGCCTGGAAGGGGGGACAGTTGGAATATGGCTACACCTTC	CAWKGGQLEYGYTF
18	TRBV27	NA	TRBD2	TRBJ2-1	TGTGCCAGCAGTACGACTAGCGGGGTCCACCGCTCCTACAATGAGCAGTTCTTC	CASSTTSGVHRSYNEQFF
14	TRBV7-9	NA	NA	TRBJ2-5	TGTGCCAGCAGCGCCGCGGGGTCCGGTGAGACCCAGTACTTC	CASSAAGSGETQYF
15	TRBV3-1/TRBV3-2	NA	TRBD1	TRBJ2-3	TGTGCCAGCAGCCTAAGACAGGGGGGGGCAGATACGCAGTATTTT	CASSLRQGGADTQYF
13	TRBV6-5	NA	TRBD1	TRBJ1-1	TGTGCCAGCAGTTTGACAGGGACCACTGAAGCTTTCTTT	CASSLTGTTEAFF
13	TRBV29-1	NA	NA	TRBJ1-4	TGCAGCGCCAACAGGATGGAAGATGAAAAACTGTTTTTT	CSANRMEDEKLFF
16	TRBV19	once	NA	TRBJ2-3	TGTGCCAGTAGTACCTACATGGGGGTGGGCACAGATACGCAGTATTTT	CASSTYMGVGTDTQYF
14	TRBV7-9	NA	NA	TRBJ1-1	TGTGCCAGCAGCTTACGGGCAATGAACACTGAAGCTTTCTTT	CASSLRAMNTEAFF
18	TRBV2	NA	TRBD1	TRBJ1-6	TGTGCCAGCAGTGATAGCCTACAGGGGAGAAATTGGCATTCACCCCTCCACTTT	CASSDSLQGRNWHSPLHF
14	TRBV19	NA	TRBD1	TRBJ2-7	TGTGCCAGTAGTTTCCGGGACAGAGTCTACGAGCAGTACTTC	CASSFRDRVYEQYF
15	TRBV6-5	NA	TRBD1	TRBJ1-5	TGTGCCAGCAGCCTCGACAGGGGGCTTGGTCAGCCCCAGCATTTT	CASSLDRGLGQPQHF
15	TRBV6-1	once	NA	TRBJ2-3	TGTGCCAGCAGTGAATTGCGGGCGGGGACAGATACGCAGTATTTT	CASSELRAGTDTQYF
14	TRBV2	NA	NA	TRBJ2-7	TGTGCCAGCAGAGCAAGGCTAGCAGGCTACGAGCAGTACTTC	CASRARLAGYEQYF
13	TRBV30	NA	NA	TRBJ1-3	TGTGCCTGGAGTGTTGATCCCGGAAACACCATATATTTT	CAWSVDPGNTIYF
15	TRBV6-1	NA	TRBD2	TRBJ2-3	TGTGCCAGCAGTGATGGCGGGGGGGAAACAGATACGCAGTATTTT	CASSDGGGETDTQYF
17	TRBV11-2	NA	TRBD1	TRBJ2-1	TGTGCCAGCAGCAGGTGGACAGGGGAGAGCTCCTACAATGAGCAGTTCTTC	CASSRWTGESSYNEQFF
15	TRBV7-2	NA	NA	TRBJ1-1	TGTGCCAGCAGCTTAGCGCCCACAAGGGAGACTGAAGCTTTCTTT	CASSLAPTRETEAFF